The T cell receptor beta chain described here comes from a study of post-analysis software for immune sequencing data. Findings of the study overall: Patients had higher frequencies than controls of five TRBV segments, including TRBV5-6, TRBV5-1 and TRBV20-1.

A word on this clonotype: What it binds is not known.

Libraries were made from TCR beta cDNA, and they carried unique molecular identifiers. Via MiXCR, TCRdb re-called the PCR reads, giving one row per CDR3 protein. The sample lists some 890,000 distinct CDR3 sequences, approximately 53% occurring once. Germline CDR1 reads MNHEY; CDR2 reads SMNVEV (reference sequence). CDR3 length: 13 residues. The V end was cut by 6 bases, the J end by 7 bases, with 15 bases between. This TCR was recovered from a girl aged 10 to 17 with multiple sclerosis. Material for sequencing was blood. J is TRBJ2-5 and V is TRBV27; unclear D gene. This chain's CDR3 is CASSPLGGWTQYF. The DNA of the CDR3 is TGTGCCAGCAGCCCCCTTGGTGGGTGGACCCAGTACTTC.